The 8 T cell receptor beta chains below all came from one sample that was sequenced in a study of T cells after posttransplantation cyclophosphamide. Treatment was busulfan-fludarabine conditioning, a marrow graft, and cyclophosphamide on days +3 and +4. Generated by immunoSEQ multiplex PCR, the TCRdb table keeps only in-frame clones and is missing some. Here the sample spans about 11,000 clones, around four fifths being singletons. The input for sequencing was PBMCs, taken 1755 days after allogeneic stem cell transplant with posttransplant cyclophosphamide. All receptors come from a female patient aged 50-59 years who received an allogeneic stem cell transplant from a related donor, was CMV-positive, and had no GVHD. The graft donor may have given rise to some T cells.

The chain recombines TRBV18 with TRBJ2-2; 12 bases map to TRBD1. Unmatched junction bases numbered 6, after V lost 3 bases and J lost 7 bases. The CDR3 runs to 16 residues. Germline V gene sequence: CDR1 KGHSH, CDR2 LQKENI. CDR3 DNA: TGTGCCAGCTCACCCCCGGGACAGGGGGCCAACGGGGAGCTGTTTTTT. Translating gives CASSPPGQGANGELFF.

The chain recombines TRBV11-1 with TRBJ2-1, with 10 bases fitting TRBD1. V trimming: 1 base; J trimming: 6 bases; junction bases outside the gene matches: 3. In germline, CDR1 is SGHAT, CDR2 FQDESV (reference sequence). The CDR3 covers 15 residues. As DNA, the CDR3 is TGTGCCAGCAGCTTAGGACAGGGGGCGTCCAATGAGCAGTTCTTC. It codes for CASSLGQGASNEQFF.

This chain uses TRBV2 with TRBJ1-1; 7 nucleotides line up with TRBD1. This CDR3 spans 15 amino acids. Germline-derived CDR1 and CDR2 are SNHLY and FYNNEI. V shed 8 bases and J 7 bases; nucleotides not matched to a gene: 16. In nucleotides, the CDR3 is TGTGCCAGCGGGCGGGTCAGGGGGTTCTCCGGTGAAGCTTTCTTT. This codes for CASGRVRGFSGEAFF.

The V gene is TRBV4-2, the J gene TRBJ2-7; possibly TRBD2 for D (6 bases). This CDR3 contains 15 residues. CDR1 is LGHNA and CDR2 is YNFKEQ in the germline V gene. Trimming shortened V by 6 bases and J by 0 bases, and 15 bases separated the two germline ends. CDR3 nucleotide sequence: TGTGCCAGCAGTCTCGGAGGGGTTGGCTCCTACGAGCAGTACTTC. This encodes CASSLGGVGSYEQYF.

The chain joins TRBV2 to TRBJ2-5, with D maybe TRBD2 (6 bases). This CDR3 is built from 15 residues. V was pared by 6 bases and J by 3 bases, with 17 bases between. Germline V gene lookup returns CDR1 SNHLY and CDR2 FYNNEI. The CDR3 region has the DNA TGTGCCAGCAGCTCAGAGGCGGCGGGAAAAGAGACCCAGTACTTC. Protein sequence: CASSSEAAGKETQYF.

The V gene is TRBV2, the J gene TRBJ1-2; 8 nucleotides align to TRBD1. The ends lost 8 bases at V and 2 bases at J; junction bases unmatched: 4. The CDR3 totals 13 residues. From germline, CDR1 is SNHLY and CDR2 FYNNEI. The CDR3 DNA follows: TGTGCCAGCGTTCGACAGGGGAACTATGGCTACACCTTC. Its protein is CASVRQGNYGYTF.

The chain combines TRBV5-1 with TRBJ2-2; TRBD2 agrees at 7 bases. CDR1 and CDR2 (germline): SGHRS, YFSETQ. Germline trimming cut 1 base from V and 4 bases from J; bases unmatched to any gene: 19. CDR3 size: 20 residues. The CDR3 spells CASSLFVWEGRKSTTGELFF. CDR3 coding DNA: TGCGCCAGCAGCTTGTTCGTATGGGAGGGCCGGAAATCTACCACCGGGGAGCTGTTTTTT.

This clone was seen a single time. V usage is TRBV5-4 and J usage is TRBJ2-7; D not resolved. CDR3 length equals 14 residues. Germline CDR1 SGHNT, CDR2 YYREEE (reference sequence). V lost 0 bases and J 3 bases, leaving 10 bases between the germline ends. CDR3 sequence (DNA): TGTGCCAGCAGCTTGGACTTAAGGAGCTACGAGCAGTACTTC. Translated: CASSLDLRSYEQYF.